This is a list of T cell receptor beta chains from one sample in a study of cytomegalovirus exposure and HLA in healthy donors. Profiled with immunoSEQ multiplex PCR; TCRdb holds only in-frame clones, not every one. The data contain roughly 250,000 clones, approximately 83% of them singletons. Input material: PBMCs. These receptor sequences come from a woman aged 30 to 39 in good health and CMV-seropositive. Each CDR3 is given without its conserved first and last residue. D genes are given only for firm matches.

.	TRBV28	TRBJ1-1	ASSFQGSLGAF
TRBD2	TRBV5-4	TRBJ2-3	ASSPGGSGRSNTQY
TRBD2	TRBV7-2	TRBJ2-7	ASSLVAGRSYEQY
.	TRBV13	TRBJ1-1	ASSTQYVLEYTEAF
.	TRBV29-1	TRBJ2-7	SVEVGDKLEQY
TRBD1	TRBV30	TRBJ1-2	AGVGQINYGYT
.	TRBV28	TRBJ2-7	ASRSAGPSYEQY
TRBD1	TRBV6-1	TRBJ1-3	ASSDGAGTVGGNTIY
.	TRBV6-5	TRBJ1-1	ASHRKNTEAF
TRBD1	TRBV5-4	TRBJ2-7	ASSADRLYEQY
.	TRBV4-1	TRBJ2-3	ASSQDRGSTDTQY
.	TRBV7-9	TRBJ2-1	ASSLLGDYNEQF
TRBD1	TRBV15	TRBJ1-4	ATAPARDRLF
.	TRBV27	TRBJ2-1	ASSLIESGKSSYNEQF
.	TRBV6-5	TRBJ1-1	ASSPFPGGFEAF
TRBD2	TRBV27	TRBJ2-5	ASSHGGAETQY
TRBD2	TRBV2	TRBJ2-7	ASSEVLAANGQY
.	TRBV28	TRBJ2-1	ASSRSTGYNEQF
.	TRBV16	TRBJ2-7	ASSQSLAGHHEQY
TRBD1	TRBV30	TRBJ2-1	AWSVWGQGFGNEQF
.	TRBV5-6	TRBJ2-3	ASSSRPRTDTQY
.	TRBV6-4	TRBJ1-2	ASSVEGSGYGYT
.	TRBV28	TRBJ1-1	ASSFSRGAF
TRBD1	TRBV5-1	TRBJ2-7	ASSYLDRLSYEQY
TRBD2	TRBV6-1	TRBJ2-7	ASSGVAGGAYEQY
.	TRBV6-4	TRBJ2-3	ASSEKAGENTDTQY
.	TRBV29-1	TRBJ2-3	SVEKVSLGPDTQY